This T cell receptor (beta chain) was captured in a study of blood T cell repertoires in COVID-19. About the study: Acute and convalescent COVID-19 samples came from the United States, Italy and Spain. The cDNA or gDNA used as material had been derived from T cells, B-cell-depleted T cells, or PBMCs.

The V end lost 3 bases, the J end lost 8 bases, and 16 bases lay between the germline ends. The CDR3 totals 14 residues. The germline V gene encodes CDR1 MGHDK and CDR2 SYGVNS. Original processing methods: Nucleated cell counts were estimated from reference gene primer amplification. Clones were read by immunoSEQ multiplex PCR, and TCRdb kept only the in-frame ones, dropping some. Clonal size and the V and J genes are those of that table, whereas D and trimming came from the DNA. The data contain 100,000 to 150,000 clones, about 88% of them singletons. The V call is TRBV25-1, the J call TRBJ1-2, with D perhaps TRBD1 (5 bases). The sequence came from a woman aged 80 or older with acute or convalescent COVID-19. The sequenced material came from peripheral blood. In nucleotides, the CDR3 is TGTGCCAGCAGTGAGGGCAGGTCGGGGGGAGGCTACACCTTC. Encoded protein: CASSEGRSGGGYTF.